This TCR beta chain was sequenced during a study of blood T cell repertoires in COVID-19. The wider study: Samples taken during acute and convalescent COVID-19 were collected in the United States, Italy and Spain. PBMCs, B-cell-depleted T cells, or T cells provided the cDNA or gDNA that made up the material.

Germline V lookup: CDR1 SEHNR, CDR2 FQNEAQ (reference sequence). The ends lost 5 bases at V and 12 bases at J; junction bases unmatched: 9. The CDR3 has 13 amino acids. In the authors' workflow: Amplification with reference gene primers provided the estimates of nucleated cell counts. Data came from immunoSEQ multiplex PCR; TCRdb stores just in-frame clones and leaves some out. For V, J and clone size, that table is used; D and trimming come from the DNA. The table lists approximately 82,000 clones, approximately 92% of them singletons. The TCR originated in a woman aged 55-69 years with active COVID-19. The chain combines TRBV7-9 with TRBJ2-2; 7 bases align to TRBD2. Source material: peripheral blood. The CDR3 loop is CASSQIQGGKLFF. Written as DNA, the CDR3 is TGTGCCAGCAGCCAAATCCAGGGAGGGAAGCTGTTTTTT.